This TCR beta chain appears in the sequencing data of a study of control samples from healthy donors and cancer patients. Trimming took off 5 bases at V and 3 bases at J, with 19 bases between the two ends. Per the germline V gene, CDR1 is MNHNY and CDR2 is SVGAGI (reference sequence). This CDR3 has 17 residues. The repertoire was sequenced with immunoSEQ multiplex PCR; TCRdb's copy has only in-frame clones and lacks some. The sample carries approximately 170,000 clones, 80% to 95% recorded once. The V gene is TRBV6-6, the J gene TRBJ2-2; D is unclear. Sequencing was done on a sample of blood. This clonotype originated in a woman in her thirties in good health. The CDR3 sequence is CASSRRSSQLYTGELFF. The CDR3, as DNA: TGTGCCAGCAGTCGTCGCTCGAGTCAGCTCTACACCGGGGAGCTGTTTTTT.